One sample yielded the 3 T cell receptor beta chains listed below, sequenced in a study of T-cell reconstitution after alpha-beta-depleted transplantation in children. Construction of the TCRbeta library involved unique molecular identifiers. TCRdb itself ran the PCR reads through MiXCR, one entry per CDR3 protein. This table holds 600,000 to 700,000 distinct CDR3 sequences, approximately 14% found once. Material: PBMCs, obtained before TCRalphabeta/CD19-depleted stem cell transplant. These receptors were collected from a girl aged 2 to 10 with congenital amegakaryocytic thrombocytopenia, due to receive a stem cell transplant.

This clonotype came up a few times. The genes are TRBV20-1 and TRBJ2-1, with TRBD2 matching 10 bases. The germline CDR1 and CDR2 sequences are DFQATT and SNEGSKA (reference sequence). The CDR3 has 17 amino acids. V gave up 3 bases and J gave up 6 bases; unmatched junction bases: 14. CDR3 sequence: CSARGLAGVLVGNEQFF. In DNA form, the CDR3 reads TGCAGTGCTAGGGGGCTAGCGGGAGTTTTGGTGGGCAATGAGCAGTTCTTC.

This clonotype was counted many times. This chain uses TRBV6-2 or TRBV6-3 with TRBJ2-3; D is undetermined. The CDR3 is 14 residues long. Germline lookup yields CDR1 MNHEY and CDR2 SVGEGT. Trimming took 6 bases from V and 4 from J, leaving 14 bases between them. The DNA of the CDR3 is TGTGCCAGCAGCCCTGGTCACTACTCAGATACGCAGTATTTT. This codes for CASSPGHYSDTQYF.

This clonotype showed up many times. CDR3 residues: CASSLDRASPLHF. The CDR3 DNA is TGCGCCAGCAGCTTGGACAGGGCTTCACCCCTCCACTTT. The chain combines TRBV5-1 with TRBJ1-6; perhaps TRBD1 as D (6 bases). The CDR3 runs to 13 residues. Per germline, CDR1 SGHRS and CDR2 YFSETQ. V lost 0 bases and J 9 bases, leaving 7 bases between the germline ends.